This T cell receptor beta chain came from a study of control samples from healthy donors and cancer patients. Sequenced by immunoSEQ multiplex PCR; TCRdb stores in-frame clones only, minus some. The sample has around 130,000 clones, 89% seen once; the top ten hold around 40%. The material sequenced was blood. This TCR derives from a middle-aged man in good health.

The CDR3 here is CASSEPRGNYGYTF. CDR3 in DNA: TGTGCCAGCAGTGAGCCCAGGGGAAACTATGGCTACACCTTC. The chain couples TRBV25-1 to TRBJ1-2, with a possible D match to TRBD1 (6 bases). Germline V gene lookup returns CDR1 MGHDK and CDR2 SYGVNS. V was cut by 3 bases and J by 2 bases, with 10 bases left in between. This CDR3 contains 14 residues.